This T cell receptor beta chain was found in a study of T cells in Graves' hyperthyroidism and ophthalmopathy. V lost 4 bases and J lost 6, with 25 bases in between. Germline values: CDR1 SGHRS, CDR2 YFSETQ. The CDR3 length is 18 residues. Study-level findings and limits: Blood shared most expanded thyroid clonotypes above 0.001. A median 6.5 months before onset, the model predicted ophthalmopathy. Classification by a 13 V-J model distinguished ophthalmopathy from stable hyperthyroidism.

The count of this clonotype is one. Its antigen is as yet unknown. Regions amplified from RNA transcripts were the TCR beta CDR3 regions. With the HTBI primer set, the TCR CDR3 went through a first round of RT-PCR. Each CDR3 protein gets one entry after TCRdb re-called the multiplex PCR reads with MiXCR. Of about 560,000 distinct CDR3 sequences listed, around 46% were seen once; the top ten hold 8.2%. V and J are TRBV5-1 and TRBJ1-4, with a possible D match to TRBD1 (5 bases). This receptor was taken from a young woman with Graves' hyperthyroidism. Sample: peripheral blood or thyroid tissue (not recorded which). The chain's CDR3 is CASSQGVDGQGIYEKLFF. The CDR3 nucleotides read TGCGCCAGCAGCCAGGGAGTAGATGGCCAGGGAATATATGAAAAACTGTTTTTT.